The 29 T cell receptor beta chains below come from one sample, sequenced in a study of blood T cell repertoires in COVID-19. Profiling relied on immunoSEQ multiplex PCR, and the TCRdb table lists in-frame clones only, not all of them. The profile covers some 140,000 clones, with around 81% appearing a single time and about 8.4% taken by the ten largest. Sequenced material: peripheral blood. Receptors were obtained from a woman aged 55-69 years with active or convalescent COVID-19.

This chain connects TRBV15 to TRBJ1-4, with D tentatively TRBD1 (5 bases). The CDR3 runs 13 residues. Germline CDR1 LNHNV, CDR2 YYDKDF (reference sequence). Trimming took off 5 bases at V and 7 bases at J, with 11 bases between the two ends. The CDR3 bases are TGTGCCACCAGCGGGGGGAAGGCTGAAAAACTGTTTTTT. It yields the protein CATSGGKAEKLFF.

V and J are TRBV6-1 and TRBJ1-1, with D unresolved. In germline, CDR1 is MNHNS, CDR2 SASEGT. The V end lost 4 bases, the J end lost 0 bases, and 18 bases lay between the germline ends. The CDR3 covers 17 residues. The CDR3 here is CASSGRAVGGLNTEAFF. CDR3 sequence (DNA): TGTGCCAGCAGTGGAAGGGCCGTGGGAGGCTTGAACACTGAAGCTTTCTTT.

The rearrangement links TRBV5-1 to TRBJ1-2; TRBD1 aligns across 8 bases. The germline gives CDR1 SGHRS, CDR2 YFSETQ. After removal of 0 bases from V and 3 bases from J, the junction contained 10 bases not matched to a gene. The CDR3 length is 17 residues. CDR3 DNA: TGCGCCAGCAGCTTGGCCGGAAGCAGGGGGCAGGACTATGGCTACACCTTC. Residues: CASSLAGSRGQDYGYTF. The full variable domain, rest sourced from reference TRBV5-1 and TRBJ1-2, is KAGVTQTPRYLIKTRGQQVTLSCSPISGHRSVSWYQQTPGQGLQFLFEYFSETQRNKGNFPGRFSGRQFSNSRSEMNVSTLELGDSALYLCASSLAGSRGQDYGYTFGSGTRLTVV.

This clone showed up just once. The chain carries TRBV6-5 and TRBJ2-1; 9 bases are a match to TRBD1. CDR1 and CDR2 from the germline V gene are MNHEY and SVGAGI. The CDR3 consists of 15 residues. V trimming: 5 bases; J trimming: 4 bases; junction bases outside the gene matches: 6. CDR3 sequence (DNA): TGTGCCAGCAGTCCCGGGACAGGGATATACAATGAGCAGTTCTTC. Translated: CASSPGTGIYNEQFF.

The V call is TRBV2, the J call TRBJ1-6; D gene ambiguous. The CDR3 spans 15 residues. Germline V gene lookup returns CDR1 SNHLY and CDR2 FYNNEI. V dropped 0 bases and J dropped 4 bases, with 7 bases sitting between them. CDR3 in amino acids: CASSEARQYNSPLHF. Here the CDR3 DNA reads TGTGCCAGCAGTGAAGCCAGGCAGTATAATTCACCCCTCCACTTT.

CDR3 protein: CASSEASGGTNEQFF. The CDR3 coding sequence is TGTGCCAGCAGTGAAGCCAGCGGGGGGACTAATGAGCAGTTCTTC. The chain couples TRBV2 to TRBJ2-1; TRBD2 matches at 9 bases. Germline loops: CDR1 SNHLY, CDR2 FYNNEI. CDR3 size: 15 residues. After removal of 0 bases from V and 7 bases from J, the junction contained 4 bases not matched to a gene. Complete variable domain (other parts from reference TRBV2 and TRBJ2-1): EPEVTQTPSHQVTQMGQEVILRCVPISNHLYFYWYRQILGQKVEFLVSFYNNEISEKSEIFDDQFSVERPDGSNFTLKIRSTKLEDSAMYFCASSEASGGTNEQFFGPGTRLTVL.

The CDR3 bases are TGTGCCAGCAGTACCTCGACAGGCGTGATTTTCTCTGGAAACACCATATATTTT. It codes for CASSTSTGVIFSGNTIYF. The chain joins TRBV28 to TRBJ1-3; perhaps TRBD1 as D (6 bases). Trimming cost V 5 bases and J 0 bases, with 20 bases left between them. The CDR3 has 18 residues. Germline loops: CDR1 MDHEN, CDR2 SYDVKM.

This chain joins TRBV2 and TRBJ2-3, with unresolved D. Trimming removed 6 bases from V and 3 bases from J, with 10 bases in between. Germline V lookup: CDR1 SNHLY, CDR2 FYNNEI. CDR3 length: 13 amino acids. CDR3 DNA sequence: TGTGCCAGCAGGGCTACAGTGACAGATACGCAGTATTTT. Residues: CASRATVTDTQYF.

The V and J genes are TRBV4-1 and TRBJ2-3; D may be TRBD1 (5 bases). With 0 bases removed from V and 6 bases from J, the gap between germline ends came to 25 bases. The CDR3 is made up of 19 amino acids. Per the germline V gene, CDR1 is MGHRA and CDR2 is YSYEKL. The CDR3 nucleotides read TGCGCCAGCAGCCAAGATAAGGTGTTCAGGGATTACATTTCGGATACGCAGTATTTT. Its protein is CASSQDKVFRDYISDTQYF.

The chain joins TRBV15 to TRBJ2-1; D not resolved. The CDR3 covers 15 residues. The V gene lost 0 bases and the J gene lost 0 bases, with 6 bases spanning the gap. Germline V gene lookup returns CDR1 LNHNV and CDR2 YYDKDF (reference sequence). In nucleotides, the CDR3 is TGTGCCACCAGCAGAGATCCGAGCTCCTACAATGAGCAGTTCTTC. It translates to CATSRDPSSYNEQFF.

This clone occurred once. V is TRBV30 and J is TRBJ1-1; no clear D gene. This CDR3 region has 11 residues. Germline V gives CDR1 GTSNPN, CDR2 SVGIG (reference sequence). Between the trimmed V and J ends, which lost 1 base and 4 bases, there was a span of 4 bases. The CDR3 DNA reads as TGTGCCTGGAGTGGACTCACTGAAGCTTTCTTT. It specifies CAWSGLTEAFF.

The table lists this clone with a few counts. This rearrangement joins TRBV28 to TRBJ2-3, with D possibly matching TRBD1 (6 bases). The CDR3 runs 15 residues. V was clipped by 8 bases and J by 0 bases, with 15 bases between them. Germline CDR1 reads MDHEN; CDR2 reads SYDVKM. The CDR3 DNA reads TGTGCCAGCTCCATCCGGACAGTTAGCACAGATACGCAGTATTTT. Translation: CASSIRTVSTDTQYF.

The rearrangement uses TRBV15 and TRBJ2-7; unclear D gene. CDR1 and CDR2 from the germline V gene are LNHNV and YYDKDF (reference sequence). This CDR3 is built from 13 residues. Trimming removed 5 bases from V and 1 base from J, with 9 bases in between. CDR3 in amino acids: CATSPSRSYEQYF. The CDR3 DNA follows: TGTGCCACCAGCCCCTCGAGGTCCTACGAGCAGTACTTC.

CDR3 region: CASSMGTVNTGELFF. The CDR3 nucleotides are TGTGCCAGTAGTATGGGGACAGTGAACACCGGGGAGCTGTTTTTT. V is TRBV19 and J is TRBJ2-2; 7 bases are a match to TRBD1. Germline loops: CDR1 LNHDA, CDR2 SQIVND (reference sequence). The CDR3 has 15 amino acids. V was pared by 3 bases and J by 1 base, with 2 bases of the junction left unmatched.

The chain carries TRBV6-5 and TRBJ1-4; no clear D. The V gene's germline CDR1 is MNHEY and CDR2 SVGAGI. The CDR3 consists of 12 residues. The V gene lost 8 bases and the J gene lost 11 bases, with 15 bases spanning the gap. Here the CDR3 DNA reads TGTGCCAGCGGCATCATAATGTGGAAACTGTTTTTT. Translation gives CASGIIMWKLFF.

This clone was counted a few times. The chain uses TRBV7-9 and TRBJ2-7, with 12 positions matching TRBD2. This CDR3 is 16 amino acids long. Germline CDR1 is SEHNR and CDR2 is FQNEAQ (reference sequence). With 4 bases clipped from V and 7 bases from J, the junction kept 11 bases outside the gene matches. The CDR3 coding sequence is TGTGCCAGCAGCTCTCGACTAGCGGGGGTAGTTCGGGAGCAGTACTTC. It encodes CASSSRLAGVVREQYF.

The J gene is TRBJ2-2, the V gene TRBV5-1, with TRBD2 as a possible D gene (6 bases). Germline-derived CDR1 and CDR2 are SGHRS and YFSETQ. V gave up 4 bases and J gave up 2 bases, with 15 bases separating them. The CDR3 runs 16 residues. This CDR3 is CASSPRLGGNTGELFF. The CDR3 coding sequence is TGCGCCAGCAGCCCTCGATTGGGGGGTAACACCGGGGAGCTGTTTTTT. Filled out from reference TRBV5-1 and TRBJ2-2, the complete variable domain reads KAGVTQTPRYLIKTRGQQVTLSCSPISGHRSVSWYQQTPGQGLQFLFEYFSETQRNKGNFPGRFSGRQFSNSRSEMNVSTLELGDSALYLCASSPRLGGNTGELFFGEGSRLTVL.

The J gene is TRBJ1-2, the V gene TRBV7-3; D not certain. The germline V gene encodes CDR1 SGHTA and CDR2 FQGTGA. V was cut by 0 bases and J by 6 bases, with 8 bases left in between. CDR3 length equals 13 residues. The CDR3 DNA follows: TGTGCCAGCAGCTTAACTCCGGCGGATGGCTACACCTTC. Its translation: CASSLTPADGYTF.

This chain joins TRBV7-9 and TRBJ2-7, with a possible D match to TRBD1 (5 bases). The CDR3 length is 13 residues. V lost 5 bases and J lost 2, with 10 bases in between. Germline V CDR1 and CDR2: SEHNR, FQNEAQ (reference sequence). The CDR3 bases are TGTGCCAGCAGCAAGACAGTGACCTACGAGCAGTACTTC. Its protein product is CASSKTVTYEQYF.

The rearrangement joins TRBV3-1 (or the pseudogene TRBV3-2) to TRBJ2-1; D remains ambiguous. Germline loops: CDR1 LGHDT, CDR2 YNNKEL (reference sequence). Trimming cost V 4 bases and J 5 bases, with 15 bases left between them. The CDR3 loop spans 15 amino acids. The CDR3 protein is CASSRGSLTNNEQFF. As DNA, the CDR3 is TGTGCCAGCAGCCGAGGATCACTAACGAACAATGAGCAGTTCTTC.

J is TRBJ1-1 and V is TRBV19; D gene unclear. Trimming stripped 4 bases from V and 3 bases from J, with 12 bases between. CDR1 and CDR2 from the germline V gene are LNHDA and SQIVND (reference sequence). This CDR3 has 14 residues. CDR3 sequence (DNA): TGTGCCAGTAGTACGAGGTTGAGGCACACTGAAGCTTTCTTT. Residues: CASSTRLRHTEAFF.

The rearrangement uses TRBV7-9 and TRBJ1-4, with unresolved D. This CDR3 comprises 15 residues. Trimming stripped 5 bases from V and 8 bases from J, with 18 bases between. Germline V lookup: CDR1 SEHNR, CDR2 FQNEAQ (reference sequence). CDR3 bases: TGTGCCAGCAGCCCAGGCCGGGAGTACAACGAAAAACTGTTTTTT. Translating it yields CASSPGREYNEKLFF.

This chain connects TRBV19 to TRBJ1-2, with D unresolved. CDR1 LNHDA and CDR2 SQIVND come from the germline V gene (reference sequence). CDR3 length: 15 amino acids. V was shortened by 7 bases and J by 0 bases, with 15 bases between the two germline ends. CDR3 bases: TGTGCCAGTACCGAGGGTTGGGAGACTAACTATGGCTACACCTTC. It codes for CASTEGWETNYGYTF.

The chain couples TRBV5-4 to TRBJ2-3; 8 bases agree with TRBD2. V lost 4 bases to trimming and J lost 4 bases; unmatched junction nucleotides: 5. This CDR3 has 14 residues. CDR1 is SGHNT, CDR2 YYREEE, per germline (reference sequence). CDR3 DNA: TGTGCCAGCAGCCCCGGACTAGCCGCAGATACGCAGTATTTT. Its protein is CASSPGLAADTQYF.

V usage is TRBV15 and J usage is TRBJ2-4, with 9 bases matching TRBD2. Per germline, CDR1 LNHNV and CDR2 YYDKDF (reference sequence). Trimming removed 4 bases from V and 3 bases from J; junction bases left unmatched: 13. The CDR3 spans 18 residues. CDR3 DNA sequence: TGTGCCACCAGCACCGACTATGCGGGAGGGTTGGGCAAAAACATTCAGTACTTC. It is translated as CATSTDYAGGLGKNIQYF.

This clone was observed a handful of times. This sequence joins TRBV7-2 and TRBJ2-1; unclear D gene. Trimming cost V 7 bases and J 9 bases, with 13 bases left between them. This CDR3 has 12 residues. The germline gives CDR1 SGHTA, CDR2 FQGNSA. The chain's CDR3 is CASILSGGEQFF. The CDR3 bases are TGTGCCAGCATCCTTAGTGGTGGTGAGCAGTTCTTC.

This clone turned up a few times. The V call is TRBV28, the J call TRBJ1-1; D is unresolved. V was pared by 7 bases and J by 1 base, with 10 bases between. CDR3 length equals 13 residues. Looked up from germline, CDR1 is MDHEN and CDR2 is SYDVKM. The CDR3 loop is CASTSFRNTEAFF. The CDR3 DNA is TGTGCCAGCACCTCGTTCAGGAACACTGAAGCTTTCTTT.

The chain is built from TRBV29-1 and TRBJ2-7; possible D gene TRBD1, 5 bases. CDR3 length: 12 amino acids. Germline loops: CDR1 SQVTM, CDR2 ANQGSEA. V gave up 4 bases and J gave up 5 bases, with 12 bases separating them. CDR3 sequence: CSVGQGRNEQYF. DNA of the CDR3: TGCAGCGTTGGTCAGGGTAGGAACGAGCAGTACTTC.

With regard to this clone: The junction shows a germline mismatch at one end, possibly a read error. The chain combines TRBV7-7 with TRBJ2-5; D possibly corresponds to TRBD1 (6 bases). Germline V gene data show CDR1 as SSHAT and CDR2 as FNYEAQ (reference sequence). The CDR3 loop spans 14 amino acids. As DNA, the CDR3 is TGTGCTAGCAGCCGGACAGATTTAGCGGAGACCCAGTACTTC. It translates to CASSRTDLAETQYF.